This T cell receptor (beta chain) stems from a study of blood T cell repertoires in COVID-19. This CDR3 has 15 amino acids. Germline V gene data show CDR1 as SNHLY and CDR2 as FYNNEI. With 3 bases removed from V and 7 bases from J, the gap between germline ends came to 16 bases. Produced via immunoSEQ multiplex PCR; TCRdb's table is partial and in-frame only. The data contain a few hundred thousand clones, almost 90% of them singletons. This sequence joins TRBV2 and TRBJ1-3, with a tentative D call TRBD1 (6 bases). The material sequenced was PBMCs or T cells enriched from blood (not recorded which). The sequence was collected from a woman aged 18 to 35 with acute COVID-19. The CDR3 spells CASSERGSGGNTIYF. The CDR3 DNA reads TGTGCCAGCAGTGAGAGGGGGTCTGGAGGCAACACCATATATTTT.